This TCR beta chain was sequenced during a study of cytomegalovirus exposure and HLA in healthy donors. Study context: The study placed 70% to 90% of its approximately 360 genotyped donors in the Caucasian-associated ancestry cluster.

On this clone itself: Its target is unknown.

A multiplex PCR was run with 60 Vbeta primers and 13 Jbeta primers. Here immunoSEQ multiplex PCR was the method, and the copy in TCRdb shows in-frame clones only, minus some. The sample consists of approximately 88,000 clones, roughly 79% of them appearing once. Study conclusions and caveats: TRBV6-2, TRBV6-3 and some other V segments were unresolvable in 87-base-pair reads. V- and J-gene trimming in TCR beta was tied to a missense DCLRE1C variant by an analysis performed later. Cytomegalovirus association was listed for roughly 160 TCR beta chains.

This CDR3 spans 15 amino acids. Trimming stripped 4 bases from V and 8 bases from J, with 20 bases between. CDR1 is MGHRA, CDR2 YSYEKL, per germline. This chain joins TRBV4-1 and TRBJ1-2; D uncertain. The sequence was obtained from a man between 18 and 29 years old in good health and CMV-seropositive. Sequenced material: PBMCs. The CDR3 DNA follows: TGCGCCAGCAGCCCGGACTCGACGGCCCTTCGGGGCTACACCTTC. As protein: CASSPDSTALRGYTF.